The rows below give T cell receptor beta chains drawn from one sample of a study of blood T cell repertoires in COVID-19. Here immunoSEQ multiplex PCR was the method, and the copy in TCRdb shows in-frame clones only, minus some. The sample holds hundreds of thousands of clones, around nine tenths seen once. What was sequenced was peripheral blood. The receptors come from a woman aged 55 to 70 who had recovered from COVID-19. CDR3s include the opening cysteine and the closing phenylalanine or tryptophan. The order of the fields is D gene, V gene, J gene, clone size, CDR3 DNA, CDR3 protein. A D gene is named only where the DNA matches it firmly. Clone size appears in some rows only: once, few, many, or a class for an expanded clone.

D: -; V: TRBV3-1/TRBV3-2; J: TRBJ2-5; size: -; DNA: TGTGCCAGCAGCCAAGATTGGGGTAGCGGGACCCAGTACTTC; CDR3: CASSQDWGSGTQYF
D: -; V: TRBV3-1/TRBV3-2; J: TRBJ2-3; size: once; DNA: TGTGCCAGCAGCCCTCTCCCGGGCACAGATACGCAGTATTTT; CDR3: CASSPLPGTDTQYF
D: -; V: TRBV19; J: TRBJ1-4; size: -; DNA: TGTGCCAGTAAGCCTTCTCGTACAACTAATGAAAAACTGTTTTTT; CDR3: CASKPSRTTNEKLFF
D: -; V: TRBV5-4; J: TRBJ1-2; size: -; DNA: TGTGCCATTTCTGGGCAGCCGTATGGCTACACCTTC; CDR3: CAISGQPYGYTF
D: -; V: TRBV30; J: TRBJ1-6; size: -; DNA: TGTGCCTGGAGTCGCCGGGCCCCCGGGCGGGCACCCCTCCACTTT; CDR3: CAWSRRAPGRAPLHF
D: -; V: TRBV9; J: TRBJ1-1; size: once; DNA: TGTGCCAGCAGCGCCGAGGGCCAGAAAGCGCTCGGCACTGAAGCTTTCTTT; CDR3: CASSAEGQKALGTEAFF
D: -; V: TRBV18; J: TRBJ2-1; size: -; DNA: TGTGCCAGCTCACCACCTCCCAGGTACAATGAGCAGTTCTTC; CDR3: CASSPPPRYNEQFF
D: TRBD1; V: TRBV7-8; J: TRBJ2-4; size: -; DNA: TGTGCCAGCAGCTCGAACAGGGGATCCAAAAACATTCAGTACTTC; CDR3: CASSSNRGSKNIQYF
D: -; V: TRBV7-9; J: TRBJ1-6; size: once; DNA: TGTGCCAGCAGCTTACGCGAGAATTCACCCCTCCACTTT; CDR3: CASSLRENSPLHF
D: -; V: TRBV19; J: TRBJ1-1; size: -; DNA: TGTGCCAGTAGTCGGGGAGGGACGGGGGGCCCTGAAGCTTTCTTT; CDR3: CASSRGGTGGPEAFF
D: -; V: TRBV5-1; J: TRBJ2-7; size: few; DNA: TGCGCCAGCAGCTTGGAACTCTTATATCCCTACGAGCAGTACTTC; CDR3: CASSLELLYPYEQYF
D: -; V: TRBV6-2/TRBV6-3; J: TRBJ2-2; size: -; DNA: TGTGCCAGCAGCTCAATCCCGGGAACGAACACCGGGGAGCTGTTTTTT; CDR3: CASSSIPGTNTGELFF
D: -; V: TRBV9; J: TRBJ2-3; size: -; DNA: TGTGCCAGCAGCCTAGAGGCTAGACCTCAGACAGATACGCAGTATTTT; CDR3: CASSLEARPQTDTQYF
D: -; V: TRBV4-3; J: TRBJ1-6; size: -; DNA: TGCGCCAGCAGCCAAGATACTGGCAGGAATTCACCCCTCCACTTT; CDR3: CASSQDTGRNSPLHF
D: -; V: TRBV2; J: TRBJ1-6; size: few; DNA: TGTGCCAGCCTGAACCAGGGGACGGCTAATTCACCCCTCCACTTT; CDR3: CASLNQGTANSPLHF
D: -; V: TRBV3-1/TRBV3-2; J: TRBJ2-3; size: -; DNA: TGTGCCAGCAGCCCACGGACAGTTGGTACGCAGTATTTT; CDR3: CASSPRTVGTQYF
D: TRBD1; V: TRBV6-1; J: TRBJ1-1; size: -; DNA: TGTGCCAGCAGTGATCCGGGACAGCCGAACACTGAAGCTTTCTTT; CDR3: CASSDPGQPNTEAFF
D: -; V: TRBV2; J: TRBJ1-1; size: -; DNA: TGTGCCAGCTCAGCCAGGGAAAACACTGAAGCTTTCTTT; CDR3: CASSARENTEAFF
D: TRBD1; V: TRBV5-4; J: TRBJ1-2; size: -; DNA: TGTGCCAGCAGACCCGCGGGACAGACAAACTATGGCTACACCTTC; CDR3: CASRPAGQTNYGYTF
D: -; V: TRBV7-3; J: TRBJ2-1; size: -; DNA: TGTGCCAGCAGCCGCCCCGGGGGTGAGCAGTTCTTC; CDR3: CASSRPGGEQFF
D: TRBD1; V: TRBV5-6; J: TRBJ2-1; size: once; DNA: TGTGCCAGCAGCTTTGGACAGGCCCTTTCCTCCTACAATGAGCAGTTCTTC; CDR3: CASSFGQALSSYNEQFF
D: TRBD2; V: TRBV7-9; J: TRBJ2-3; size: -; DNA: TGTGCCAGCACGGACACCCGGGGGGTGTATTTT; CDR3: CASTDTRGVYF
D: TRBD1; V: TRBV28; J: TRBJ1-5; size: -; DNA: TGTGCCAGCAGTAAACGGACAGGGTCTTGGCAGCCCCAGCATTTT; CDR3: CASSKRTGSWQPQHF
D: -; V: TRBV7-3; J: TRBJ1-6; size: -; DNA: TGTGCCAGCAGCTTACAGAGGGCTGGTAATTCACCCCTCCACTTT; CDR3: CASSLQRAGNSPLHF
D: TRBD2; V: TRBV4-1; J: TRBJ2-4; size: -; DNA: TGCGCCAGCAGCCAAGACGGTAAACTAGCGGGGGGACTAGCCAAAAACATTCAGTACTTC; CDR3: CASSQDGKLAGGLAKNIQYF
D: -; V: TRBV4-3; J: TRBJ2-7; size: -; DNA: TGCGCCAGCAGCCAAGATAGGGGGGGGACAGGAGTAACCTACGAGCAGTACTTC; CDR3: CASSQDRGGTGVTYEQYF
D: -; V: TRBV4-2; J: TRBJ2-1; size: -; DNA: TGTGCCAGCAGCCAAGACCCCAGGGAACGGGTCTACAATGAGCAGTTCTTC; CDR3: CASSQDPRERVYNEQFF
D: TRBD1; V: TRBV19; J: TRBJ1-5; size: -; DNA: TGTGCCAGTAGTATGGAGGGGGCCCGCCAGCCCCAGCATTTT; CDR3: CASSMEGARQPQHF
D: -; V: TRBV5-1; J: TRBJ1-3; size: once; DNA: TGCGCCAGCAGACCCACAGTCTTTGGAAACACCATATATTTT; CDR3: CASRPTVFGNTIYF
D: -; V: TRBV6-5; J: TRBJ1-3; size: -; DNA: TGTGCCAGCAGTTACGGGGGGGGGCCTGGAAACACCATATATTTT; CDR3: CASSYGGGPGNTIYF
D: -; V: TRBV6-1; J: TRBJ1-5; size: -; DNA: TGTGCCAGCAGTGAAGCGGGTTCAGGGGTTCAGCCCCAGCATTTT; CDR3: CASSEAGSGVQPQHF
D: -; V: TRBV28; J: TRBJ1-1; size: -; DNA: TGTGCCAGCAGACCCCCCGGCGGCGGAGGGAACACTGAAGCTTTCTTT; CDR3: CASRPPGGGGNTEAFF
D: TRBD1; V: TRBV19; J: TRBJ1-1; size: -; DNA: TGTGCCAGTAATCAGGGGGCCCCCCGGGGAGCTTTCTTT; CDR3: CASNQGAPRGAFF
D: TRBD1; V: TRBV5-1; J: TRBJ2-3; size: -; DNA: TGCGCCAGCAGCTTGGTAGGACAGGGAACAGATACGCAGTATTTT; CDR3: CASSLVGQGTDTQYF
D: TRBD1; V: TRBV4-2; J: TRBJ2-7; size: -; DNA: TGTGCCAGCAGCCAAGATCCGGGACAGGGGGAGGAGCAGTACTTC; CDR3: CASSQDPGQGEEQYF
D: -; V: TRBV9; J: TRBJ1-1; size: -; DNA: TGTGCCAGCAGCGGCCAGAAGGACATGAACACTGAAGCTTTCTTT; CDR3: CASSGQKDMNTEAFF
D: TRBD2; V: TRBV7-9; J: TRBJ2-3; size: -; DNA: TGTGCCAGCAGCGGACTAGCGGGGCTAACCTTTAGCACAGATACGCAGTATTTT; CDR3: CASSGLAGLTFSTDTQYF
D: TRBD1; V: TRBV5-8; J: TRBJ1-3; size: -; DNA: TGTGCCAGCAGCTTGGCCGGGGACAGCTCTGGAAACACCATATATTTT; CDR3: CASSLAGDSSGNTIYF
D: -; V: TRBV4-2; J: TRBJ2-7; size: -; DNA: TGTGCCAGCAGCCGGTCAGGGGGGATCTCCTACGAGCAGTACTTC; CDR3: CASSRSGGISYEQYF
D: TRBD1; V: TRBV5-1; J: TRBJ1-6; size: -; DNA: TGCGCCAGCAGAGGGACAGGGACGCAATATAATTCACCCCTCCACTTT; CDR3: CASRGTGTQYNSPLHF
D: TRBD2; V: TRBV3-1/TRBV3-2; J: TRBJ2-1; size: -; DNA: TGTGCCAGCAGCCAAGTATCTAGCGGGGGAAATGAGCAGTTCTTC; CDR3: CASSQVSSGGNEQFF
D: TRBD1; V: TRBV12-3/TRBV12-4; J: TRBJ1-2; size: -; DNA: TGTGCCAGCAGCCGGACAGGCCTTGAACGCTACACCTTC; CDR3: CASSRTGLERYTF
D: -; V: TRBV27; J: TRBJ1-1; size: once; DNA: TGTGCCAGCAGCGGGAGATGGGTGTGGGGGGGCCACACTGAAGCTTTCTTT; CDR3: CASSGRWVWGGHTEAFF
D: -; V: TRBV21-1; J: TRBJ1-2; size: once; DNA: TGTGCCATGGCCGGGAGTGGCTACACCTTC; CDR3: CAMAGSGYTF
D: -; V: TRBV5-5; J: TRBJ2-7; size: -; DNA: TGTGCCAGCAGCCTCCCTCTTACAGGACACTACGAGCAGTACTTC; CDR3: CASSLPLTGHYEQYF
D: -; V: TRBV27; J: TRBJ2-7; size: -; DNA: TGTGCCAGCAGTTTATTTAGAGGACAGGAGCAGTACTTC; CDR3: CASSLFRGQEQYF
D: TRBD1; V: TRBV7-7; J: TRBJ2-7; size: few; DNA: TGTGCTAGCAGCTTAGGCCAGGGGGCTGGGTACGAGCAGTACTTC; CDR3: CASSLGQGAGYEQYF
D: TRBD1; V: TRBV24-1; J: TRBJ2-1; size: -; DNA: TGTGCCACGACAGGGGGATCGTACAATGAGCAGTTCTTC; CDR3: CATTGGSYNEQFF
D: -; V: TRBV1; J: TRBJ2-7; size: -; DNA: TGCACCAGCAGCCAAGGGATTACAGGGGGAGACGTGTACGAGCAGTACTTC; CDR3: CTSSQGITGGDVYEQYF
D: -; V: TRBV28; J: TRBJ2-3; size: -; DNA: TGTGCCAGCAGTTTCGAGAGGACGCAGTATTTT; CDR3: CASSFERTQYF
D: -; V: TRBV10-3; J: TRBJ1-4; size: -; DNA: TGTGCCATCAGTGAACCACTCGGCAGCGGTAATGAAAAACTGTTTTTT; CDR3: CAISEPLGSGNEKLFF